Listed below are T cell receptor beta chains from one sample, sequenced in a study of human T cells and chemical hapten exposure. TCRdb independently ran MiXCR on the 5' RACE reads; one entry per CDR3 protein. Among around 140,000 distinct CDR3 sequences listed, 3.5% to 5% were seen once. These receptors all come from a female donor in good health. CDR3s include the opening cysteine and the closing phenylalanine or tryptophan. The D gene is left open where the match is weak. Size is omitted from some rows. Given values are once, few, many or a class for expanded clones.

CDR3nt	CDR3aa	abundance	v_gene	d_gene	j_gene
TGTGCCAGCAGTGACCGGGGCCACGGGTTGTTCAATGGCTACACCTTC	CASSDRGHGLFNGYTF	many	TRBV6-1	NA	TRBJ1-2
TGCGCCAGCAGCTTGCCGGGGTCAGCCAAAAACATTCAGTACTTC	CASSLPGSAKNIQYF	many	TRBV5-1	NA	TRBJ2-4
TGTGCCAGCAGCGTAGTAGATTTTGGGACAATGAACACTGAAGCTTTCTTT	CASSVVDFGTMNTEAFF	many	TRBV9	NA	TRBJ1-1
TGTGCCAGCAGCCCTTTGGGGACCTCTAACTATGGCTACACCTTC	CASSPLGTSNYGYTF	NA	TRBV7-3	NA	TRBJ1-2
TGCAGCGTCCCTGGAGGGGCAGAACAGAGCACAGATACGCAGTATTTT	CSVPGGAEQSTDTQYF	many	TRBV29-1	NA	TRBJ2-3
TGCAGTGCTTTTCCTAGGGACAGCTCTGGAAACACCATATATTTT	CSAFPRDSSGNTIYF	NA	TRBV20-1	TRBD1	TRBJ1-3
TGCGCCAGCAGCTTGGATGGTAGGGGAAATGAAAAACTGTTTTTT	CASSLDGRGNEKLFF	few	TRBV5-1	NA	TRBJ1-4
TGTGCCAGCATAACCAGGAGTGCGGAGCAGTACTTC	CASITRSAEQYF	many	TRBV2	NA	TRBJ2-7
TGCAGTGCTACGCCCAAAGAGACCCAGTACTTC	CSATPKETQYF	NA	TRBV20-1	NA	TRBJ2-5
TGTGCCTGGAGTGGTTCAGGGGACAATGAGCAGTTCTTC	CAWSGSGDNEQFF	NA	TRBV30	NA	TRBJ2-1
TGTGCCATCCGGGGTAGGGGCTTACAAGAGACCCAGTACTTC	CAIRGRGLQETQYF	many	TRBV19	NA	TRBJ2-5
TGTGCCAGCAGCGTGCGGTCTATCACAGATACGCAGTATTTT	CASSVRSITDTQYF	many	TRBV3-1	NA	TRBJ2-3
TGTGCCAGCAGCCAAGCGTGGGGTTCGAGGGTGAACACTGAAGCTTTCTTT	CASSQAWGSRVNTEAFF	many	TRBV3-1	NA	TRBJ1-1
TGTGCCAGCTCACTCAGACAGGGGGCGATAGACGAGCAGTACTTC	CASSLRQGAIDEQYF	many	TRBV18	TRBD1	TRBJ2-7
TGCAGCGTTGTGGATAGGGGAGGGCAAGAGACCCAGTACTTC	CSVVDRGGQETQYF	few	TRBV29-1	TRBD2	TRBJ2-5
TGTGCCATCAGACAACAGGGGGCATCCTACAATGAGCAGTTCTTC	CAIRQQGASYNEQFF	many	TRBV10-3	TRBD1	TRBJ2-1
TGCGCCAGCAGCCAGGACCGTGGAGATACGCAGTATTTT	CASSQDRGDTQYF	many	TRBV4-3	NA	TRBJ2-3
TGTGCCAGTAGTTTTCAAGCAACTAATGAAAAACTGTTTTTT	CASSFQATNEKLFF	many	TRBV19	NA	TRBJ1-4
TGTGCCAGTAGTCCCCGGCTCAGGGGCGGTTGGCTAGAGACCCAGTACTTC	CASSPRLRGGWLETQYF	NA	TRBV19	NA	TRBJ2-5
TGTGCCAGCAGTGCGGGGCAGGCTACCTATGGCTACACCTTC	CASSAGQATYGYTF	many	TRBV28	NA	TRBJ1-2
TGCGCCAGCAGCCAAGATCGGGTGACTGTTGGGACCGGGGAGCTGTTTTTT	CASSQDRVTVGTGELFF	many	TRBV4-3	NA	TRBJ2-2
TGTGCCATCAGGAGGGGGAGACAGGGGAACACTGAAGCTTTCTTT	CAIRRGRQGNTEAFF	NA	TRBV10-3	TRBD1	TRBJ1-1
TGCAGCGTGGTTATGGTCCTAGCGGGGGGAGCTTACAATGAGCAGTTCTTC	CSVVMVLAGGAYNEQFF	many	TRBV29-1	TRBD2	TRBJ2-1
TGTGCCAGCAAGGGGACAGGGGGCTGCGTTGATACGCAGTATTTT	CASKGTGGCVDTQYF	few	TRBV6-6	TRBD1	TRBJ2-3
TGTGCCACCAGCAGATCAGGGGGGGACAATCAGCCCCAGAATTTT	CATSRSGGDNQPQNF	once	TRBV15	TRBD1	TRBJ1-5
TGCAGCGTTGGGACATCAGCCTACAATGAGCAGTTCTTC	CSVGTSAYNEQFF	many	TRBV29-1	NA	TRBJ2-1
TGTGCCAGCAGCACAGGACTAGCCCAGACCCAGTACTTC	CASSTGLAQTQYF	few	TRBV11-2	TRBD2	TRBJ2-5
TGTGCCAGCAGCCCCCCGGGGCGCAGCTCCTACGAGCAGTACTTC	CASSPPGRSSYEQYF	many	TRBV7-8	NA	TRBJ2-7
TGTGCCAGCAGCGCGACTAGCGGGGGGCGCTCCCAGTACTTC	CASSATSGGRSQYF	many	TRBV2	TRBD2	TRBJ2-4
TGTGCCAGCAGCTTATTATTACGGGGGGGCACTGAAGCTTTCTTT	CASSLLLRGGTEAFF	many	TRBV7-8	NA	TRBJ1-1
TGTGCCAGCAGCCAAGCCGGGGGGTTAGGAGTTCGCACCGGGGAGCTGTTTTTT	CASSQAGGLGVRTGELFF	NA	TRBV3-1	TRBD2	TRBJ2-2
TGCAGCCCGGGACAGGGGCCAGGACAACGCTATGGCTACACCTTC	CSPGQGPGQRYGYTF	few	TRBV20-1	TRBD1	TRBJ1-2
TGTGCCAGCTCACCAAGTGGAGAGACCCAGTACTTC	CASSPSGETQYF	NA	TRBV18	NA	TRBJ2-5
TGTGCCATCAGTCAACTTGTCTCATTTAGCTCCTACGAGCAGTACTTC	CAISQLVSFSSYEQYF	few	TRBV10-3	NA	TRBJ2-7
TGCGCCAGCAGAAAAGACAGGGGGTGGGGCAATGAGCAGTTCTTC	CASRKDRGWGNEQFF	NA	TRBV5-1	TRBD1	TRBJ2-1
TGCGCCAGCAGCCCTGGAGGGACAGCCAACACTGAAGCTTTCTTT	CASSPGGTANTEAFF	many	TRBV5-1	TRBD1	TRBJ1-1
TGTGCCAGCAGCTTAAACAGCGGCAATTCACCCCTCCACTTT	CASSLNSGNSPLHF	many	TRBV11-2	NA	TRBJ1-6
TGTGCCAGCACCAGGACGGAACGAAATAATTCACCCCTCCACTTT	CASTRTERNNSPLHF	few	TRBV6-2/TRBV6-3	NA	TRBJ1-6
TGCGCCAGCAGTTCCAGCGGGGTCTACAATGAGCAGTTCTTC	CASSSSGVYNEQFF	many	TRBV5-1	TRBD2	TRBJ2-1
TGTGCCAGCAGTCCTCCGGGACCGAAGTTAGCAACTGAAGCTTTCTTT	CASSPPGPKLATEAFF	many	TRBV28	NA	TRBJ1-1
TGTGCCAGCAGCCTCGTGGGGCTAGCATCCGAGCAGTACTTC	CASSLVGLASEQYF	many	TRBV7-2	NA	TRBJ2-7
TGTGCCAGCAGCGCTGACCGCGGGGGCGATGAAAAACTGTTTTTT	CASSADRGGDEKLFF	many	TRBV5-4	NA	TRBJ1-4
TGCAGTGCTAGCCTTCCATTAACAGGGGCAACTGAAGCTTTCTTT	CSASLPLTGATEAFF	few	TRBV20-1	TRBD1	TRBJ1-1
TGTGCCAGCCAACGGGGGCCCCGTTCCTACGAGCAGTACTTC	CASQRGPRSYEQYF	NA	TRBV3-1	NA	TRBJ2-7
TGTGCCAGCAGCTTTCAACCGCTAGCTGGCACAGATACGCAGTATTTT	CASSFQPLAGTDTQYF	few	TRBV7-2	NA	TRBJ2-3
TGTGCCAGCAGCCAACAACATCGACAGGGGGTAAAAGAGACCCAGTACTTC	CASSQQHRQGVKETQYF	many	TRBV4-2	TRBD1	TRBJ2-5
TGTGCCAGCAGCTTAGGTAGAGGGGGTGAGCAGTTCTTC	CASSLGRGGEQFF	many	TRBV7-8	NA	TRBJ2-1
TGCAGCGTTGCCGGACTAGGAACGAGTAAGCAGTTCTTC	CSVAGLGTSKQFF	many	TRBV29-1	TRBD2	TRBJ2-1
TGCAGTGTATTTGTACAGGAGACTTATGGCTACACCTTC	CSVFVQETYGYTF	many	TRBV20-1	NA	TRBJ1-2
TGCGCCAGCAGCTTTCGGGAGGCCAAAAACATTCAGTACTTC	CASSFREAKNIQYF	many	TRBV5-1	NA	TRBJ2-4
TGTGCCACCTTCCCCTCGCGCAATCAGCCCCAGCATTTT	CATFPSRNQPQHF	many	TRBV11-2	NA	TRBJ1-5
TGTGCCAGCAGCGGCCGGATGATATACGCTGGGGCCAACGTCCTGACTTTC	CASSGRMIYAGANVLTF	NA	TRBV7-9	NA	TRBJ2-6
TGTGCCAGCAGCTTAGTGCAGGCAGGGGAGCAGTACTTC	CASSLVQAGEQYF	many	TRBV7-8	NA	TRBJ2-7
TGTGCCAGCAGTGAAAGGGCTAATGAGCAGTTCTTC	CASSERANEQFF	few	TRBV2	NA	TRBJ2-1
TGTGCCAGCGGGTTCAGGGGTACTAATGAAAAACTGTTTTTT	CASGFRGTNEKLFF	many	TRBV12-3/TRBV12-4	NA	TRBJ1-4
TGTGCCAGCAGCCCACTAGCGGCGGGTTCAGATACGCAGTATTTT	CASSPLAAGSDTQYF	many	TRBV4-2	TRBD2	TRBJ2-3
TGCAGTGGGACGACAGGGGTTTCCTACGAGCAGTACTTC	CSGTTGVSYEQYF	many	TRBV20-1	TRBD1	TRBJ2-7
TGTGCCAGCAGTTATTTAGGGGTCCGCACAGATACGCAGTATTTT	CASSYLGVRTDTQYF	many	TRBV6-5	NA	TRBJ2-3
TGTGCCAGCAGCTTAGTTGGGACAGAGCAGTTCTTC	CASSLVGTEQFF	many	TRBV7-2	NA	TRBJ2-1